This T cell receptor (beta chain) was sequenced in a study of post-analysis software for immune sequencing data. The study's findings and limits: TRBV segments more frequent in patients than in controls numbered five and included TRBV5-6, TRBV5-1 and TRBV20-1. Relative to controls, patients with multiple sclerosis showed significantly lower normalized Chao1 diversity.

In the case of this clonotype: Its antigen is unknown. A read error is possible here, since a much larger clone lies one base away.

CDR3 size: 13 residues. Looked up from germline, CDR1 is SGHTA and CDR2 is FQGNSA. cDNA libraries for TCR beta contained unique molecular identifiers. TCRdb analysed the PCR reads with MiXCR anew, one entry per CDR3 protein. The table has about 540,000 distinct CDR3 sequences, 30% to 40% seen once. Sequenced material: blood. The chain uses TRBV7-2 and TRBJ2-7; no clear D gene. This clonotype was sampled from a girl under 18 with multiple sclerosis. CDR3 sequence reads: CANSLRKLGEQYF. The CDR3 nucleotides are TGTGCCAACAGCTTAAGGAAACTGGGCGAGCAGTACTTC.